Sequencing of this T cell receptor (beta chain) was carried out in a study of metastatic and nonmetastatic thyroid tumors. The V end was cut by 4 bases, the J end by 7 bases, with 11 bases between. Germline lookup yields CDR1 GTSNPN and CDR2 SVGIG (reference sequence). The CDR3 is 13 residues long. Thyroid surgery took place with no prior treatment in any patient. TCRdb reprocessed the PCR reads using MiXCR. This table has about 20,000 clones, more than 20% appearing once. The sample was blood. The receptor was isolated from a male donor with papillary thyroid cancer or a benign thyroid nodule (not recorded which). Some clones in this sample may be carry-over from other donors' samples. This chain uses TRBV30 with TRBJ1-6; no definite D call. Here the CDR3 DNA reads TGTGCCTGGAATGGTGGGAAAAATTCACCCCTCCACTTT. Its translation is CAWNGGKNSPLHF.